The text below deals with one T cell receptor beta chain. The source of the sample is a study of blood T cell repertoires in COVID-19. CDR3 length equals 15 residues. Trimming removed 4 bases from V and 2 bases from J, with 17 bases in between. CDR1 is SQVTM, CDR2 ANQGSEA, per germline. Profiled with immunoSEQ multiplex PCR; TCRdb holds only in-frame clones, not every one. The repertoire holds 87,000 or so clones, with approximately 89% as singletons. Sequenced sample: peripheral blood. V is TRBV29-1 and J is TRBJ2-5; tentatively, D is TRBD1 (6 bases). This clonotype originated in a human donor with acute or convalescent COVID-19. The donor label of this sample is uncertain. CDR3 sequence: CSVAPRGWGQETQYF. The CDR3 DNA is TGCAGCGTTGCCCCCAGGGGTTGGGGGCAAGAGACCCAGTACTTC.